The rows below give T cell receptor beta chains drawn from one sample of a study of blood T cell repertoires in COVID-19. Sequencing used immunoSEQ multiplex PCR; TCRdb keeps in-frame clones, though not all of them. The table shows about 51,000 clones, with 80% to 95% occurring only once. Sequencing was performed on peripheral blood. The receptors here all came from a man aged 45-65 years with acute or convalescent COVID-19. Each CDR3 is given with its conserved first and last residue. The D gene is left open where the match is weak. Only some rows state a clone size, as once, few, many or a class for expanded clones.

j_gene: TRBJ2-1; d_gene: TRBD2; v_gene: TRBV19; abundance: -; CDR3nt: TGTGCCAGTAGTATCTTGGTTAGCGGGGGTCGGAATGAGCAGTTCTTC; CDR3aa: CASSILVSGGRNEQFF
j_gene: TRBJ1-1; d_gene: -; v_gene: TRBV19; abundance: -; CDR3nt: TGTGCTACTAAGTCTCCGCCCCAGGGTCAGTGGTCGGCGGCTTTCTTT; CDR3aa: CATKSPPQGQWSAAFF
j_gene: TRBJ1-2; d_gene: TRBD1; v_gene: TRBV19; abundance: -; CDR3nt: TGTGCCAGTAATCCCGGGTACAGGGGGCTCGGCTACACCTTC; CDR3aa: CASNPGYRGLGYTF
j_gene: TRBJ1-4; d_gene: -; v_gene: TRBV5-5; abundance: once; CDR3nt: TGTGCCAGCAGCTTGGAGGGGCAGAGTGAAAAACTGTTTTTT; CDR3aa: CASSLEGQSEKLFF
j_gene: TRBJ1-4; d_gene: TRBD1; v_gene: TRBV5-1; abundance: -; CDR3nt: TGCGCCAGCAGTCCCGGACAGGGTCGAGATAAGGCAACTAATGAAAAACTGTTTTTT; CDR3aa: CASSPGQGRDKATNEKLFF
j_gene: TRBJ2-7; d_gene: -; v_gene: TRBV10-3; abundance: -; CDR3nt: TGTGCCATCGGAGGCAAGACCTACGAGCAGTACTTC; CDR3aa: CAIGGKTYEQYF
j_gene: TRBJ1-2; d_gene: TRBD1; v_gene: TRBV19; abundance: -; CDR3nt: TGTGCCAGTAGAAGACAGGGGGCGAGCTATGGCTACACCTTC; CDR3aa: CASRRQGASYGYTF
j_gene: TRBJ2-1; d_gene: -; v_gene: TRBV11-1; abundance: -; CDR3nt: TGTGCCAGCAGCCTAACAGTGTTCCCTGGGAATGAGCAGTTCTTC; CDR3aa: CASSLTVFPGNEQFF
j_gene: TRBJ1-2; d_gene: -; v_gene: TRBV28; abundance: -; CDR3nt: TGTGCCAGCAGTTTAATCAGGTTTGGGGGCTACACCTTC; CDR3aa: CASSLIRFGGYTF
j_gene: TRBJ2-3; d_gene: -; v_gene: TRBV25-1; abundance: -; CDR3nt: TGTGCCAGCAGTGAAAGCGGGAGCACAGATACGCAGTATTTT; CDR3aa: CASSESGSTDTQYF
j_gene: TRBJ1-2; d_gene: -; v_gene: TRBV11-2; abundance: -; CDR3nt: TGTGCCAGCAGCTTAGATATAGTGGTAGGGGATGGGTATGGCTACACCTTC; CDR3aa: CASSLDIVVGDGYGYTF
j_gene: TRBJ2-7; d_gene: -; v_gene: TRBV27; abundance: -; CDR3nt: TGTGCCAGCAGCAAAGGGGCAGGACGAACTTACGAGCAGTACTTC; CDR3aa: CASSKGAGRTYEQYF
j_gene: TRBJ1-1; d_gene: -; v_gene: TRBV11-2; abundance: once; CDR3nt: TGTGCCAGCAGCCCCCGGGGGGGGGTCACTGAAGCTTTCTTT; CDR3aa: CASSPRGGVTEAFF
j_gene: TRBJ1-1; d_gene: TRBD1; v_gene: TRBV3-1/TRBV3-2; abundance: -; CDR3nt: TGTGCCAGCACTCGTTCCGGGACAGCCACTGAAGCTTTCTTT; CDR3aa: CASTRSGTATEAFF
j_gene: TRBJ1-5; d_gene: -; v_gene: TRBV3-1/TRBV3-2; abundance: -; CDR3nt: TGTGCCAGCAGCCAACAGCGGCGGCAGCCCCAGCATTTT; CDR3aa: CASSQQRRQPQHF
j_gene: TRBJ2-7; d_gene: TRBD2; v_gene: TRBV11-2; abundance: -; CDR3nt: TGTGCCAGCAGCCCTAACCGGGGGACTAGCGGATATTACGAGCAGTACTTC; CDR3aa: CASSPNRGTSGYYEQYF
j_gene: TRBJ2-7; d_gene: TRBD2; v_gene: TRBV4-1; abundance: -; CDR3nt: TGCGCCAGCAGCCAAGAAGTAGCTAGCGGAACATACGAGCAGTACTTC; CDR3aa: CASSQEVASGTYEQYF
j_gene: TRBJ1-2; d_gene: -; v_gene: TRBV2; abundance: -; CDR3nt: TGTGCCAGCAACCGAGACAGGGGCTACACCTTC; CDR3aa: CASNRDRGYTF
j_gene: TRBJ2-7; d_gene: -; v_gene: TRBV5-1; abundance: -; CDR3nt: TGCGCCAGCAGCTTGCAGGCCCAAGGGAGCTCCTACGAGCAGTACTTC; CDR3aa: CASSLQAQGSSYEQYF
j_gene: TRBJ1-4; d_gene: TRBD1; v_gene: TRBV5-4; abundance: -; CDR3nt: TGTGCCAGCAGACCAGGGGGCCCAAATGAAAAACTGTTTTTT; CDR3aa: CASRPGGPNEKLFF
j_gene: TRBJ2-4; d_gene: -; v_gene: TRBV4-1; abundance: -; CDR3nt: TGCGCCAGCAGCCAAGGTCTCTATGCTAGCTTAGCCAAAAACATTCAGTACTTC; CDR3aa: CASSQGLYASLAKNIQYF
j_gene: TRBJ2-1; d_gene: TRBD2; v_gene: TRBV7-2; abundance: -; CDR3nt: TGTGCCAGCAGCTTAGGAAGCGGGGGAGGAAATGAGCAGTTCTTC; CDR3aa: CASSLGSGGGNEQFF
j_gene: TRBJ2-5; d_gene: TRBD1; v_gene: TRBV28; abundance: -; CDR3nt: TGTGCCAGCAGGCTGACACCGGGACAGGGGCAAGAGACCCAGTACTTC; CDR3aa: CASRLTPGQGQETQYF
j_gene: TRBJ1-2; d_gene: TRBD1; v_gene: TRBV3-1/TRBV3-2; abundance: -; CDR3nt: TGTGCCAGCAGCCAAGCGACAGGGGTGTATGGCTACACCTTC; CDR3aa: CASSQATGVYGYTF
j_gene: TRBJ1-2; d_gene: TRBD1; v_gene: TRBV18; abundance: -; CDR3nt: TGTGCCAGCTCACCCACCTCCACAGGGGGCCATGGCTACACCTTC; CDR3aa: CASSPTSTGGHGYTF
j_gene: TRBJ1-2; d_gene: -; v_gene: TRBV12-3/TRBV12-4; abundance: -; CDR3nt: TGTGCCAGCAGTCCAGGGTTCGCCCATGGCTACACCTTC; CDR3aa: CASSPGFAHGYTF
j_gene: TRBJ1-6; d_gene: TRBD1; v_gene: TRBV28; abundance: -; CDR3nt: TGTGCCAGCAGTTTGACGGGACAGGGGGCTTCACCCCTCCACTTT; CDR3aa: CASSLTGQGASPLHF
j_gene: TRBJ1-4; d_gene: TRBD1; v_gene: TRBV5-8; abundance: -; CDR3nt: TGTGCCAGCAGCTCCCTGACAGGGCGGGAAAAACTGTTTTTT; CDR3aa: CASSSLTGREKLFF
j_gene: TRBJ2-7; d_gene: TRBD1; v_gene: TRBV6-5; abundance: once; CDR3nt: TGTGCCAGCAGTTACGGGACAGGGGGTCCCTACGAGCAGTACTTC; CDR3aa: CASSYGTGGPYEQYF